Listed below are T cell receptor beta chains from one sample, sequenced in a study of monozygotic twins with inflammatory bowel disease. Using the 5' RACE reads, TCRdb records one entry per CDR3 protein without DNA. Its clone listing holds 300,000 to 450,000 distinct CDR3 sequences. Sequenced: blood. All receptors derive from a human donor with ulcerative colitis or Crohn's disease, or a healthy co-twin of an affected twin (not recorded which). The CDR3 runs from the conserved cysteine through the conserved F or W.

V gene,J gene,CDR3 protein
TRBV9,TRBJ2-7,CASSPRLAGGLYEQYF
TRBV30,TRBJ2-7,CAGSFSAYEQYF
TRBV5-1,TRBJ1-2,CASSLEGTARTNYGYTF
TRBV12-3/TRBV12-4,TRBJ2-5,CASSLKGRMDETQYF
TRBV11-2,TRBJ2-3,CASSPTVHTQYF
TRBV6-5,TRBJ2-7,CASSYSGSYSYEQYF
TRBV4-1,TRBJ1-2,CASSQQTRESRGYTF
TRBV7-9,TRBJ2-7,CASSLAGTAQYF
TRBV2,TRBJ2-4,CASRDWSILGQYF
TRBV7-7,TRBJ2-5,CASSLTQGGETQYF
TRBV5-1,TRBJ2-3,CASSRVSTDTQYF
TRBV5-1,TRBJ2-1,CASGPYGGNEQFF
TRBV27,TRBJ2-1,CASSIQVGAWNEQFF
TRBV20-1,TRBJ2-7,CSAPGLAGYEQYF
TRBV3-1,TRBJ1-1,CASRTAAVRGEAFF
TRBV18,TRBJ1-2,CASSPTAKGDYGYTF
TRBV7-6,TRBJ1-6,CASSLGLGITLHF
TRBV19,TRBJ1-2,CASRQDPIYGYTF
TRBV10-3,TRBJ2-5,CASGLAGAQETQYF
TRBV4-1,TRBJ1-5,CASSHSQGGQPQHF
TRBV6-1,TRBJ2-1,CASSPVIGENEQFF
TRBV20-1,TRBJ1-4,CSAPDGGGINEKLFF
TRBV18,TRBJ1-6,CASSPNRGLDSPLHF
TRBV5-5,TRBJ1-1,CASSPLLQWNTEAFF
TRBV4-3,TRBJ2-5,CASSQGSQETQYF
TRBV20-1,TRBJ2-1,CSAIAGVANEQFF
TRBV6-5,TRBJ2-7,CASSYQGQGAKQYF